This T cell receptor (beta chain) was recorded in a study of T cells in localized non-small cell lung cancer. Turning to this clone: Its antigen is currently unknown.

Trimming pared 6 bases from V and 7 bases from J, leaving 13 bases between. The CDR3 runs to 13 residues. Germline values: CDR1 SNHLY, CDR2 FYNNEI. Generated by immunoSEQ multiplex PCR, the TCRdb table keeps only in-frame clones and is missing some. The sample records around 100,000 clones, roughly 89% being singletons. Overall study findings and caveats: Sequencing was restricted to one tumor region; therefore, heterogeneity remains possible. Longer overall survival accompanied higher blood T cell density. It was uninvolved adjacent lung that showed the highest T cell clonality, exceeding tumor. Turning up in adjacent lung were a median 57 of the top 100 tumor clones.

The sample here was peripheral blood, taken before any cancer treatment. The origin of this receptor is a man aged 35 to 70 with stage I squamous cell lung carcinoma. V usage is TRBV2 and J usage is TRBJ1-3; unclear D gene. The CDR3 DNA follows: TGTGCCAGCAGATCAGATTTTATGAACACCATATATTTT. It translates to CASRSDFMNTIYF. Variable domain in full (rest from reference TRBV2 and TRBJ1-3): EPEVTQTPSHQVTQMGQEVILRCVPISNHLYFYWYRQILGQKVEFLVSFYNNEISEKSEIFDDQFSVERPDGSNFTLKIRSTKLEDSAMYFCASRSDFMNTIYFGEGSWLTVV.